Each of the 13 T cell receptor beta chains below was sequenced from the same sample in a study of cytomegalovirus exposure and HLA in healthy donors. Data came from immunoSEQ multiplex PCR; TCRdb stores just in-frame clones and leaves some out. The repertoire holds a few hundred thousand clones, with 90% as singletons. Sequenced material: PBMCs. The receptors were gathered from a woman aged 18-30 years in good health and CMV-seronegative.

This clone showed up just once. The V and J genes are TRBV11-2 and TRBJ2-2; 7 nucleotides line up with TRBD1. The CDR3 sequence is 15 residues long. V lost 5 bases to trimming and J lost 4 bases; unmatched junction nucleotides: 7. Germline V gene sequence: CDR1 SGHAT, CDR2 FQNNGV. CDR3 coding DNA: TGTGCCAGCAGCACAGGACAGGCGGGCACCGGGGAGCTGTTTTTT. It yields the protein CASSTGQAGTGELFF.

The rearrangement joins TRBV2 to TRBJ2-7; tentatively, D is TRBD1 (6 bases). The CDR3 has 13 residues. V lost 4 bases to trimming and J lost 2 bases, with 9 bases between them. Germline CDR1 is SNHLY and CDR2 is FYNNEI. The CDR3: CASSGTDTYEQYF. The DNA of the CDR3 is TGTGCCAGCAGTGGGACAGATACCTACGAGCAGTACTTC.

The rearrangement uses TRBV7-9 and TRBJ1-2; D unclear. The CDR3 spans 14 residues. V dropped 1 base and J dropped 5 bases, with 11 bases sitting between them. Germline V gene lookup returns CDR1 SEHNR and CDR2 FQNEAQ (reference sequence). The CDR3 DNA sequence: TGTGCCAGCAGCTTAGTGCAGATTAAGTATGGCTACACCTTC. Its translation: CASSLVQIKYGYTF.

The chain recombines TRBV4-3 with TRBJ2-1, with 9 bases lining up with TRBD2. CDR1 is LGHNA and CDR2 is YSLEER in the germline V gene. The ends lost 2 bases at V and 10 bases at J; junction bases unmatched: 15. The CDR3 extends over 17 amino acids. The CDR3 protein is CASSQIGSSGMKGEQFF. In DNA, the CDR3 is TGCGCCAGCAGCCAAATTGGCTCTAGCGGGATGAAGGGGGAGCAGTTCTTC.

V usage is TRBV2 and J usage is TRBJ2-1; TRBD1 matches at 7 bases. Germline V gives CDR1 SNHLY, CDR2 FYNNEI. Trimming removed 6 bases from V and 4 bases from J; junction bases left unmatched: 9. The CDR3 covers 15 residues. For the CDR3, the DNA is TGTGCCAGCAGGCAACAGGGGAGTCGGTACAATGAGCAGTTCTTC. This gives the protein CASRQQGSRYNEQFF.

This clone was picked up a small number of times. V usage is TRBV28 and J usage is TRBJ2-7; TRBD1 matches at 10 bases. The CDR3 consists of 14 residues. Trimming took 6 bases from V and 2 from J; bases not matched to a gene: 4. Germline lookup yields CDR1 MDHEN and CDR2 SYDVKM. Here the CDR3 reads CASRWTGGTYEQYF. The CDR3 region has the DNA TGTGCCAGCAGGTGGACAGGGGGGACCTACGAGCAGTACTTC.

V and J are TRBV28 and TRBJ2-7; 9 positions match TRBD1. CDR1 is MDHEN and CDR2 is SYDVKM in the germline V gene. This CDR3 has 17 residues. With 3 bases clipped from V and 4 bases from J, the junction kept 13 bases outside the gene matches. The CDR3 coding sequence is TGTGCCAGCAGTTTTGCCCAGAGGACAGGGGCCGGTTACGAGCAGTACGTC. Protein sequence: CASSFAQRTGAGYEQYV.

J is TRBJ1-5 and V is TRBV27; no clear D. V was cut by 3 bases and J by 3 bases, with 9 bases left in between. The germline gives CDR1 MNHEY, CDR2 SMNVEV (reference sequence). This CDR3 is 14 amino acids long. This CDR3 reads CASSFGALNQPQHF. The DNA for the CDR3 is TGTGCCAGCAGTTTCGGAGCCCTCAATCAGCCCCAGCATTTT.

The chain has TRBV27 and TRBJ2-7, with 8 bases matching TRBD1. V shed 5 bases and J 6 bases; nucleotides not matched to a gene: 6. CDR1 is MNHEY, CDR2 SMNVEV, per germline (reference sequence). There are 13 residues in the CDR3. CDR3 amino acids: CASSRTGTGEQYV. The CDR3 DNA reads TGTGCCAGCAGTCGGACAGGGACGGGCGAGCAGTACGTC.

The chain combines TRBV11-2 with TRBJ1-1; D perhaps matches TRBD1 (5 bases). Germline V gene data show CDR1 as SGHAT and CDR2 as FQNNGV. CDR3 length equals 15 residues. Trimming took off 5 bases at V and 4 bases at J, with 17 bases between the two ends. The DNA for the CDR3 is TGTGCCAGCAGCCAAGGGTTCAGGGAAGCCACTGAAGCTTTCTTT. Its translation is CASSQGFREATEAFF.

This chain links TRBV7-9 with TRBJ2-5; TRBD1 matches at 7 bases. Germline V gives CDR1 SEHNR, CDR2 FQNEAQ (reference sequence). There are 13 residues in the CDR3. The junction had 1 base not matched to a gene; V was cut back by 4 bases and J by 2 bases. CDR3 loop: CASSWTGQETQYF. The DNA for the CDR3 is TGTGCCAGCAGCTGGACAGGACAAGAGACCCAGTACTTC.

This clone was seen a few times. This sequence joins TRBV5-4 and TRBJ2-2; 8 positions match TRBD1. The V gene end was trimmed by 3 bases and the J gene end by 5 bases; junction bases not matched to a gene: 0. This CDR3 has 13 amino acids. Germline assignment: CDR1 SGHNT and CDR2 YYREEE (reference sequence). The CDR3 sequence is CASSWTGTGELFF. In nucleotides, the CDR3 is TGTGCCAGCAGCTGGACAGGGACCGGGGAGCTGTTTTTT. Variable domain in full (rest from reference TRBV5-4 and TRBJ2-2): ETGVTQSPTHLIKTRGQQVTLRCSSQSGHNTVSWYQQALGQGPQFIFQYYREEENGRGNFPPRFSGLQFPNYSSELNVNALELDDSALYLCASSWTGTGELFFGEGSRLTVL.

The chain links TRBV5-6 to TRBJ2-7; possible D gene TRBD2, 6 bases. V was trimmed by 0 bases and J by 6 bases, leaving 13 bases between them. CDR3 length: 14 residues. Germline CDR1 is SGHDT and CDR2 is YYEEEE. The CDR3 DNA is TGTGCCAGCAGCTTGGGGGCCGAACTAGCCGAGCAGTACGTC. Translated, it gives CASSLGAELAEQYV.